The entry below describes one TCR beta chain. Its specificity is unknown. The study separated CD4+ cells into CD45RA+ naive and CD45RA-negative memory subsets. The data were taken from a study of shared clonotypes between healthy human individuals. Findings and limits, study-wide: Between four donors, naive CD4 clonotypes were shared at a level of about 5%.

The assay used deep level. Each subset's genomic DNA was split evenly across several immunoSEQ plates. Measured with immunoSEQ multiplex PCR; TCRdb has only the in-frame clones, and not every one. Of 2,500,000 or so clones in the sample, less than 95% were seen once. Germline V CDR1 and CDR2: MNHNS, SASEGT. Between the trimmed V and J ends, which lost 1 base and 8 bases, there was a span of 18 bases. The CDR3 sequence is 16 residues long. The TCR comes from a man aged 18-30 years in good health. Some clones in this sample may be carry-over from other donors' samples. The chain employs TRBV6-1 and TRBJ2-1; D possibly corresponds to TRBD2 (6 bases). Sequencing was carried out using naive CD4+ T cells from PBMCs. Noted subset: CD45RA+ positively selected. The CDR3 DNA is TGTGCCAGCAGTGAAGTGACTAGTTACTTTCCGGATGAGCAGTTCTTC. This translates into CASSEVTSYFPDEQFF.